The 31 T cell receptor beta chains presented below share a single source sample, sequenced in a study of a mutant IDH1 vaccine in newly diagnosed glioma. This table comes from immunoSEQ multiplex PCR, and its TCRdb copy is limited to in-frame clones, with some not included. This sample has approximately 50,000 clones; about 87% occur once, and the top ten carry roughly 1.4%. These TCRs' antigens remain unknown. This sample's time point: week 23, last vaccination. Vaccination used 300 ug of mutant IDH1 20-mer peptide per dose, with topical imiquimod. Here the sequenced sample was PBMCs, taken from a glioma patient whose treatment included an IDH1 peptide vaccine. The receptors stem from a man aged 40-49 years with glioma.

This sequence joins TRBV7-2 and TRBJ2-7; D is unclear. V gave up 4 bases and J gave up 5 bases, with 6 bases separating them. Germline V gene sequence: CDR1 SGHTA, CDR2 FQGNSA. The length of the CDR3 is 11 residues. CDR3 nucleotide sequence: TGTGCCAGCAGCTCTCATCACGAGCAGTACTTC. Translating gives CASSSHHEQYF.

The chain couples TRBV14 to TRBJ1-1; D unclear. Germline CDR1 reads SGHDN; CDR2 reads FVKESK. V shed 4 bases and J shed 0 bases, with 12 bases lying between them. The CDR3 has 15 amino acids. CDR3 DNA sequence: TGTGCCAGCAGCCGGGAACAGAACATGAACACTGAAGCTTTCTTT. Translated, it gives CASSREQNMNTEAFF.

This clone came up once. This chain joins TRBV18 and TRBJ2-7; the match to TRBD2 covers 8 bases. Germline V gene lookup returns CDR1 KGHSH and CDR2 LQKENI. After removal of 4 bases from V and 5 bases from J, the junction contained 16 bases not matched to a gene. The CDR3 covers 17 residues. The CDR3 protein is CASSLYAGVAGFDEQYF. CDR3 DNA sequence: TGTGCCAGCTCACTCTACGCCGGGGTAGCGGGATTCGACGAGCAGTACTTC. Combining the CDR3 with reference TRBV18 and TRBJ2-7 gives the whole variable domain NAGVMQNPRHLVRRRGQEARLRCSPMKGHSHVYWYRQLPEEGLKFMVYLQKENIIDESGMPKERFSAEFPKEGPSILRIQQVVRGDSAAYFCASSLYAGVAGFDEQYFGPGTRLTVT.

This chain uses TRBV19 with TRBJ2-7; the D is unclear. Germline-derived CDR1 and CDR2 are LNHDA and SQIVND (reference sequence). V lost 5 bases and J lost 0, with 11 bases in between. The CDR3 has 14 amino acids. The CDR3 bases are TGTGCCAGTAGTGCGCAAGGATACTCCTACGAGCAGTACTTC. It specifies CASSAQGYSYEQYF.

This clone was detected only once. This chain joins TRBV7-7 and TRBJ2-7; TRBD1 agrees at 9 bases. The CDR3 sequence is 15 residues long. V shed 1 base and J 2 bases; nucleotides not matched to a gene: 3. CDR1 is SSHAT and CDR2 is FNYEAQ in the germline V gene (reference sequence). In DNA form, the CDR3 reads TGTGCCAGCAGCTTAGGACAGGGGGACCCCTACGAGCAGTACTTC. It encodes CASSLGQGDPYEQYF. The full variable domain, rest sourced from reference TRBV7-7 and TRBJ2-7, is GAGVSQSPRYKVTKRGQDVTLRCDPISSHATLYWYQQALGQGPEFLTYFNYEAQPDKSGLPSDRFSAERPEGSISTLTIQRTEQRDSAMYRCASSLGQGDPYEQYFGPGTRLTVT.

This chain links TRBV18 with TRBJ1-5; no definite D call. V was clipped by 6 bases and J by 0 bases, with 9 bases between them. The CDR3 loop spans 14 amino acids. Germline CDR1 reads KGHSH; CDR2 reads LQKENI. Written as DNA, the CDR3 is TGTGCCAGCTCGGACTTCTTTAGCAATCAGCCCCAGCATTTT. Translation: CASSDFFSNQPQHF.

The chain uses TRBV15 and TRBJ1-1, with TRBD1 identical over 7 bases. Germline CDR1 and CDR2: LNHNV and YYDKDF (reference sequence). The CDR3 runs 14 residues. The junction had 5 bases not matched to a gene; V was cut back by 3 bases and J by 4 bases. The chain's CDR3 is CATSRDRFITEAFF. The DNA for the CDR3 is TGTGCCACCAGCAGGGACAGGTTTATCACTGAAGCTTTCTTT.

The rearrangement links TRBV28 to TRBJ1-5; D is undetermined. The V and J ends lost 2 bases and 5 bases respectively, with 7 bases between them. Per the germline V gene, CDR1 is MDHEN and CDR2 is SYDVKM. The CDR3 is 13 amino acids. For the CDR3, the DNA is TGTGCCAGCAGTTTACCCTCGTATCAGCCCCAGCATTTT. This encodes CASSLPSYQPQHF.

The chain has TRBV6-1 and TRBJ2-3, with 12 bases aligning to TRBD2. Germline values: CDR1 MNHNS, CDR2 SASEGT. The junction had 7 bases not matched to a gene; V was cut back by 2 bases and J by 7 bases. The CDR3 has 16 amino acids. CDR3 residues: CASSETLAGGQNTQYF. DNA of the CDR3: TGTGCCAGCAGTGAAACACTAGCGGGAGGACAAAATACGCAGTATTTT.

This chain links TRBV7-2 with TRBJ2-1; TRBD2 matches 9 bases. The CDR3 has 15 amino acids. CDR1 and CDR2 from the germline V gene are SGHTA and FQGNSA. The ends lost 4 bases at V and 2 bases at J; junction bases unmatched: 3. Here the CDR3 reads CASSSTSGTYNEQFF. CDR3 DNA: TGTGCCAGCAGCTCGACTAGCGGAACCTACAATGAGCAGTTCTTC.

The V and J genes are TRBV19 and TRBJ1-2; D may be TRBD1 (6 bases). This CDR3 spans 14 amino acids. Germline-derived CDR1 and CDR2 are LNHDA and SQIVND (reference sequence). V lost 6 bases, J lost 6 bases, and 17 bases lay in between. The chain's CDR3 is CASRRSQGLNGYTF. For the CDR3, the DNA is TGTGCCAGTAGGAGATCACAGGGCCTGAATGGCTACACCTTC.

The CDR3 DNA sequence: TGCGCCAGCAGCCAAGATCAAGGACAGTACAATGAGCAGTTCTTC. Amino acid sequence: CASSQDQGQYNEQFF. V gene TRBV4-3 combines with J gene TRBJ2-1; TRBD1 is a possible D gene (6 bases). The CDR3 runs to 15 residues. V was shortened by 0 bases and J by 4 bases, with 10 bases between the two germline ends. Germline lookup yields CDR1 LGHNA and CDR2 YSLEER.

The V gene is TRBV4-1, the J gene TRBJ2-3; tentatively, D is TRBD2 (6 bases). The V end was cut by 1 base, the J end by 0 bases, with 17 bases between. Germline CDR1 is MGHRA and CDR2 is YSYEKL. This CDR3 has 18 amino acids. The CDR3 sequence is CASSQGTRAGPSTDTQYF. In DNA, the CDR3 is TGCGCCAGCAGCCAAGGTACGAGGGCGGGACCTAGCACAGATACGCAGTATTTT.

The chain carries TRBV29-1 and TRBJ2-5, with no clear D. The germline gives CDR1 SQVTM, CDR2 ANQGSEA. The germline V and J ends were trimmed by 7 bases and 5 bases, with 14 bases remaining between them. The CDR3 consists of 12 residues. For the CDR3, the DNA is TGCAGCGCCACCCCTAGTGCCGAGACCCAGTACTTC. This sequence encodes CSATPSAETQYF.

The chain uses TRBV7-2 and TRBJ2-1; tentative D call: TRBD2 (6 bases). CDR1 SGHTA and CDR2 FQGNSA come from the germline V gene. The CDR3 covers 13 residues. The V and J ends lost 4 bases and 2 bases respectively, with 6 bases between them. CDR3 in DNA: TGTGCCAGCAGCTGGGGGGCCTACAATGAGCAGTTCTTC. The encoded protein is CASSWGAYNEQFF.

This sequence joins TRBV5-1 and TRBJ1-6; D remains unclear. The ends were cut back, 7 bases at V and 7 bases at J, with 9 bases in the middle. In germline, CDR1 is SGHRS, CDR2 YFSETQ. The CDR3 covers 12 residues. CDR3 coding DNA: TGCGCCAGCGGATTAGAGAATTCACCCCTCCACTTT. It encodes CASGLENSPLHF. The variable domain in full, with the rest retrieved from reference TRBV5-1 and TRBJ1-6, is KAGVTQTPRYLIKTRGQQVTLSCSPISGHRSVSWYQQTPGQGLQFLFEYFSETQRNKGNFPGRFSGRQFSNSRSEMNVSTLELGDSALYLCASGLENSPLHFGNGTRLTVT.

The V call is TRBV6-5, the J call TRBJ2-2; TRBD2 is a possible D gene (5 bases). This CDR3 comprises 15 residues. Germline lookup yields CDR1 MNHEY and CDR2 SVGAGI. The ends were cut back, 1 base at V and 5 bases at J, with 11 bases in the middle. In DNA form, the CDR3 reads TGTGCCAGCAGTTACTTGGAGGACGAAACCGGGGAGCTGTTTTTT. Translated: CASSYLEDETGELFF.

This clone came up a few times. The V call is TRBV4-1, the J call TRBJ2-1, with 11 bases aligning to TRBD2. J lost 7 bases, V lost 1 base, and 6 bases had no gene match. This CDR3 is 16 amino acids long. Germline V CDR1 and CDR2: MGHRA, YSYEKL. The chain's CDR3 is CASSQVILAGVNEQFF. The CDR3 nucleotides are TGCGCCAGCAGCCAAGTAATACTAGCGGGAGTGAATGAGCAGTTCTTC.

This chain joins TRBV6-5 and TRBJ1-1; perhaps TRBD1 as D (6 bases). Trimming took 6 bases from V and 6 from J, leaving 14 bases between them. CDR1 MNHEY and CDR2 SVGAGI come from the germline V gene. The CDR3 totals 13 residues. The CDR3 here is CASRSQGWSEAFF. CDR3 in DNA: TGTGCCAGCAGATCCCAGGGGTGGTCTGAAGCTTTCTTT.

V and J are TRBV6-1 and TRBJ2-5; 7 bases map to TRBD1. Trimming took 6 bases from V and 3 from J; bases not matched to a gene: 4. The CDR3 runs to 13 residues. Germline-derived CDR1 and CDR2 are MNHNS and SASEGT. Here the CDR3 DNA reads TGTGCCAGCAGAGAGGGACAGAAAGAGACCCAGTACTTC. This sequence encodes CASREGQKETQYF.

The CDR3 nucleotides are TGTGCTAGTGGTTTGGTACGGGACGGAGAGCTAACTAATGAAAAACTGTTTTTT. Translating it yields CASGLVRDGELTNEKLFF. The chain joins TRBV12-5 to TRBJ1-4; maybe TRBD1 (5 bases). Germline V gives CDR1 LGHNT, CDR2 FRNRAP. This CDR3 is built from 18 residues. V gave up 0 bases and J gave up 1 base, with 15 bases separating them.

The chain couples TRBV6-1 to TRBJ2-4, with D perhaps TRBD1 (5 bases). V was shortened by 7 bases and J by 0 bases, with 13 bases between the two germline ends. The length of the CDR3 is 15 residues. Germline V gene data show CDR1 as MNHNS and CDR2 as SASEGT. The CDR3: CASMGSTVAKNIQYF. The CDR3 DNA reads TGTGCCAGCATGGGGTCGACAGTAGCCAAAAACATTCAGTACTTC.

The V call is TRBV19, the J call TRBJ2-1; 11 nucleotides match TRBD2. CDR3 size: 16 residues. Germline CDR1 LNHDA, CDR2 SQIVND (reference sequence). The J segment lost 2 bases and the V segment lost 4 bases, leaving 4 bases of the junction unmatched. The CDR3 sequence is CASSKSSGRTYNEQFF. DNA for the CDR3: TGTGCCAGTAGTAAGTCTAGCGGGAGGACCTACAATGAGCAGTTCTTC.

The rearrangement uses TRBV7-9 and TRBJ2-5, with D hard to call. The V end was cut by 5 bases, the J end by 2 bases, with 9 bases between. CDR1 is SEHNR, CDR2 FQNEAQ, per germline (reference sequence). There are 13 residues in the CDR3. CDR3 nucleotides: TGTGCCAGCAGCCGCGGATCACAAGAGACCCAGTACTTC. This gives the protein CASSRGSQETQYF.

This clone was detected only once. The chain combines TRBV7-9 with TRBJ2-7, with D hard to call. Trimming stripped 1 base from V and 4 bases from J, with 5 bases between. Germline V lookup: CDR1 SEHNR, CDR2 FQNEAQ (reference sequence). There are 12 residues in the CDR3. The chain's CDR3 is CASSLVGYEQYF. CDR3 nucleotide sequence: TGTGCCAGCAGCTTAGTTGGGTACGAGCAGTACTTC.

V usage is TRBV6-6 and J usage is TRBJ2-2; 9 nucleotides line up with TRBD2. Per germline, CDR1 MNHNY and CDR2 SVGAGI (reference sequence). Trimming at V came to 4 bases and at J to 4 bases, leaving 7 bases not matched to a gene. This CDR3 has 16 amino acids. CDR3 sequence: CASSFSGSRVTGELFF. The CDR3 DNA reads as TGTGCCAGCAGTTTTAGCGGGAGTCGGGTCACCGGGGAGCTGTTTTTT.

The chain combines TRBV7-2 with TRBJ1-5; D unresolved. V was trimmed by 6 bases and J by 6 bases, leaving 18 bases between them. The CDR3 runs 15 residues. Germline V gives CDR1 SGHTA, CDR2 FQGNSA. The CDR3 DNA follows: TGTGCCAGCAGTATAAAGCCAGACCGGTCTCAGCCCCAGCATTTT. Encoded protein: CASSIKPDRSQPQHF.

The chain links TRBV19 to TRBJ1-2; perhaps TRBD1 as D (6 bases). Germline CDR1 LNHDA, CDR2 SQIVND (reference sequence). V lost 3 bases to trimming and J lost 1 base, with 15 bases between them. This CDR3 spans 16 amino acids. The CDR3 region is CASSITGRGLNYGYTF. The CDR3 DNA reads as TGTGCCAGTAGTATCACGGGCAGGGGACTTAACTATGGCTACACCTTC.

This clone occurred once. V and J are TRBV21-1 and TRBJ2-3; TRBD1, the table's D call, lacks a check against the DNA. TRBV21-1 is a documented pseudogene. CDR3 length: 15 residues. The CDR3 loop is CASSARDKSTDTQYF. DNA of the CDR3: TGTGCCAGCAGCGCCCGGGACAAGAGCACAGATACGCAGTATTTT.

The CDR3 loop is CAISESGQGGVEQYF. The CDR3 DNA reads TGTGCCATCAGTGAGTCAGGACAGGGGGGAGTCGAGCAGTACTTC. The V gene is TRBV10-3, the J gene TRBJ2-7; 10 positions match TRBD1. This CDR3 contains 15 residues. CDR1 and CDR2 from the germline V gene are ENHRY and SYGVKD. The V segment lost 0 bases and the J segment 6 bases; nucleotides outside the gene matches: 5.

The genes are TRBV9 and TRBJ2-3, with D unresolved. There are 15 residues in the CDR3. The germline V gene encodes CDR1 SGDLS and CDR2 YYNGEE. V was trimmed by 0 bases and J by 1 base, leaving 9 bases between them. CDR3 protein: CASSVGSAGTDTQYF. The CDR3 DNA sequence: TGTGCCAGCAGCGTAGGGAGCGCCGGCACAGATACGCAGTATTTT.